The clone carrying this T cell receptor (beta chain) was recorded a few times. MiXCR, run by TCRdb on the 5' RACE reads, gives a single entry per CDR3 protein. This table has approximately 600,000 distinct CDR3 sequences, 9% to 10% appearing once. The record originates from a study of identical twins. The CDR3 is 14 residues long. V trimming: 7 bases; J trimming: 4 bases; junction bases outside the gene matches: 10. In germline, CDR1 is MDHEN, CDR2 SYDVKM. These same records also appear under a second study, on yellow fever vaccine responses in identical twins.

This chain uses TRBV28 with TRBJ2-7, with TRBD2 matching 7 bases. The sequencing sample was made of PBMCs. The sequence came from a woman between 18 and 30 years old in good health. CDR3 in amino acids: CASKNSGTTYEQYF. In DNA form, the CDR3 reads TGTGCCAGCAAAAATTCCGGGACTACATACGAGCAGTACTTC.